Included here is one T cell receptor beta chain sequence, with context. Its antigen is unidentified. Different DNA sequences within this sample yield the same CDR3. Some second doses came at about 4 weeks and others at about 12 weeks; these were pooled. This specimen belongs to a study of T cell responses to AZD1222 COVID-19 vaccine. Assay used: immunoSEQ multiplex PCR; TCRdb lists only in-frame clones, some missing. The table shows around 130,000 clones, with approximately 91% occurring only once. CDR3 length equals 16 residues. Trimming pared 1 base from V and 1 base from J, leaving 13 bases between. Per the germline V gene, CDR1 is SGHTA and CDR2 is FQGNSA. Notes on the study in general: Clonal diversity was possibly underestimated; the donors were predominantly white British and more often female. Sampled repertoires all dated from after the peak T cell response. Spike-specific TCR breadth and depth went up after people got two AZD1222 doses.

The sequencing used peripheral blood, collected 28 days after the second AZD1222 dose. The V gene is TRBV7-2, the J gene TRBJ1-1; D remains ambiguous. This receptor was taken from an adult who received the AZD1222 COVID-19 vaccine. Here the CDR3 DNA reads TGTGCCAGCAGCTTAGATTGGCGGGGTTGGAACACTGAAGCTTTCTTT. It codes for CASSLDWRGWNTEAFF.